This T cell receptor (beta chain) originates from a study of cytomegalovirus exposure and HLA in healthy donors. Whole-study findings and limits: Cytomegalovirus-associated TCR beta chains were listed, numbering 164.

Of note for this clone: Its specificity is not known.

PCR involved 60 Vbeta and 13 Jbeta primers. Measured with immunoSEQ multiplex PCR; TCRdb has only the in-frame clones, and not every one. The table has about 92,000 clones, about 69% seen once. V trimming: 5 bases; J trimming: 6 bases; junction bases outside the gene matches: 7. Germline assignment: CDR1 SGHRS and CDR2 YFSETQ. This CDR3 has 14 amino acids. The receptor was derived from a woman aged 18-29 years in good health and CMV-seropositive. The material sequenced was PBMCs. The chain is built from TRBV5-1 and TRBJ2-2, with 7 bases identical to TRBD1. The CDR3 region is CASRRQGEAGELFF. As DNA, the CDR3 is TGCGCCAGCAGGCGACAGGGTGAGGCCGGGGAGCTGTTTTTT.